These 30 T cell receptor beta chains were sequenced from one sample in a study of PD-L1 blockade in urothelial cancer. Libraries were prepared by immunoSEQ multiplex PCR; TCRdb keeps only in-frame clonotypes and omits some of them. Here the sample spans roughly 24,000 clones, less than 90% being singletons. Sequenced material: PBMCs, taken around atezolizumab (anti-PD-L1) treatment. All receptors come from a man between 60 and 75 years old with urothelial cancer.

This chain joins TRBV7-9 and TRBJ1-6, with TRBD1 matching 9 bases. CDR3 size: 16 residues. In germline, CDR1 is SEHNR, CDR2 FQNEAQ (reference sequence). V lost 2 bases, J lost 9 bases, and 8 bases stayed unmatched. CDR3 bases: TGTGCCAGCAGCTTAAACCCGGGACAGGGAAGTTCACCCCTCCACTTT. It encodes CASSLNPGQGSSPLHF.

V and J are TRBV15 and TRBJ1-1; no reliable D call. The length of the CDR3 is 14 residues. Germline V lookup: CDR1 LNHNV, CDR2 YYDKDF (reference sequence). The germline V and J ends were trimmed by 2 bases and 1 base, with 8 bases remaining between them. Here the CDR3 DNA reads TGTGCCACCAGCAGACGAGAAGAGAACACTGAAGCTTTCTTT. Protein sequence: CATSRREENTEAFF.

The chain joins TRBV30 to TRBJ1-4; 10 bases match TRBD1. The CDR3 runs to 14 residues. Germline CDR1 is GTSNPN and CDR2 is SVGIG (reference sequence). V shed 3 bases, J shed 7 bases, and the junction held 5 bases outside the gene matches. In DNA form, the CDR3 reads TGTGCCTGGAGAAGACAGGGGGCCGGTGAAAAACTGTTTTTT. This translates into CAWRRQGAGEKLFF.

The chain couples TRBV12-5 to TRBJ1-5; D may be TRBD1 (6 bases). V lost 0 bases and J 0 bases, leaving 21 bases between the germline ends. Germline V gives CDR1 LGHNT, CDR2 FRNRAP. The CDR3 runs 20 residues. The CDR3: CASGLVPPLTGPYSNQPQHF. The CDR3 region has the DNA TGTGCTAGTGGTTTGGTACCCCCACTGACAGGACCTTATAGCAATCAGCCCCAGCATTTT.

This chain joins TRBV10-3 and TRBJ2-1, with 8 bases fitting TRBD2. V gave up 10 bases and J gave up 8 bases; unmatched junction bases: 13. This CDR3 has 14 amino acids. CDR1 and CDR2 from the germline V gene are ENHRY and SYGVKD. CDR3 sequence: CATMGLGLLDEQFF. CDR3 nucleotide sequence: TGTGCCACCATGGGACTAGGCCTTTTGGATGAGCAGTTCTTC.

This chain uses TRBV11-1 with TRBJ1-1, with D maybe TRBD1 (5 bases). The length of the CDR3 is 12 residues. V was pared by 5 bases and J by 4 bases, with 8 bases between. CDR1 SGHAT and CDR2 FQDESV come from the germline V gene (reference sequence). This CDR3 is CASSADSTEAFF. The CDR3, as DNA: TGTGCCAGCAGCGCTGACAGCACTGAAGCTTTCTTT.

The rearrangement uses TRBV5-4 and TRBJ2-2, with a possible D match to TRBD1 (6 bases). The CDR3 runs to 14 residues. Looked up from germline, CDR1 is SGHNT and CDR2 is YYREEE (reference sequence). Between the trimmed V and J ends, which lost 0 bases and 5 bases, there was a span of 8 bases. Here the CDR3 reads CASSLGTETGELFF. In nucleotides, the CDR3 is TGTGCCAGCAGCTTGGGGACAGAGACCGGGGAGCTGTTTTTT.

The CDR3 DNA sequence: TGTGCCAGTAGTCCCCGGACAGGGCGCTATGGCTACACCTTC. Residues: CASSPRTGRYGYTF. The rearrangement joins TRBV19 to TRBJ1-2, with 8 positions matching TRBD1. With V trimmed by 5 bases and J by 4 bases, 6 bases remained unmatched. This CDR3 spans 14 amino acids. From germline, CDR1 is LNHDA and CDR2 SQIVND (reference sequence). The full variable domain, completed using reference TRBV19 and TRBJ1-2, is DGGITQSPKYLFRKEGQNVTLSCEQNLNHDAMYWYRQDPGQGLRLIYYSQIVNDFQKGDIAEGYSVSREKKESFPLTVTSAQKNPTAFYLCASSPRTGRYGYTFGSGTRLTVV.

The chain joins TRBV4-1 to TRBJ1-2; 8 bases are a match to TRBD1. J lost 4 bases, V lost 4 bases, and 5 bases had no gene match. This CDR3 is built from 14 residues. Germline CDR1 and CDR2: MGHRA and YSYEKL. CDR3 bases: TGCGCCAGCAGCCCTCGACAGGGGTCCTATGGCTACACCTTC. It specifies CASSPRQGSYGYTF.

The V and J genes are TRBV19 and TRBJ2-5; D is ambiguous. V dropped 2 bases and J dropped 2 bases, with 12 bases sitting between them. This CDR3 comprises 15 residues. Germline CDR1 is LNHDA and CDR2 is SQIVND (reference sequence). This CDR3 is CASSISHSKQETQYF. The CDR3 nucleotides read TGTGCCAGTAGTATAAGTCACTCAAAACAAGAGACCCAGTACTTC.

This sequence joins TRBV2 and TRBJ2-1, with a possible D match to TRBD2 (6 bases). The V and J ends lost 4 bases and 5 bases respectively, with 9 bases between them. Germline V gives CDR1 SNHLY, CDR2 FYNNEI. This CDR3 is built from 13 residues. The CDR3 DNA sequence: TGTGCCAGCAGTGCCAGGACTAACAATGAGCAGTTCTTC. It yields the protein CASSARTNNEQFF.

The rearrangement uses TRBV10-2 and TRBJ1-2; D is unresolved. The CDR3 length is 15 residues. Germline V gene data show CDR1 as WSHSY and CDR2 as SAAADI. V lost 2 bases, J lost 3 bases, and 13 bases lay in between. The CDR3 nucleotides are TGCGCCAGCAGTGAGCGTTCCACTAGTCACTATGGCTACACCTTC. Its protein is CASSERSTSHYGYTF.

The chain couples TRBV7-9 to TRBJ2-1, with 7 bases fitting TRBD2. This CDR3 has 14 amino acids. J was trimmed by 7 bases and V by 5 bases; bases with no gene match: 8. From germline, CDR1 is SEHNR and CDR2 FQNEAQ (reference sequence). The CDR3 loop reads CASSQSGEGNEQFF. The CDR3, as DNA: TGTGCCAGCAGCCAGAGCGGGGAGGGAAATGAGCAGTTCTTC.

The gene calls are TRBV5-1 and TRBJ2-5; a possible D gene is TRBD1 (5 bases). This CDR3 has 14 amino acids. Germline loops: CDR1 SGHRS, CDR2 YFSETQ. Trimming shortened V by 0 bases and J by 3 bases, and 9 bases separated the two germline ends. The CDR3 region has the DNA TGCGCCAGCAGCTTGGGGGGCAGGAAAGAGACCCAGTACTTC. It codes for CASSLGGRKETQYF.

This sequence joins TRBV6-5 and TRBJ2-2; possibly TRBD1 for D (5 bases). CDR1 and CDR2 from the germline V gene are MNHEY and SVGAGI. V lost 6 bases and J 6 bases, leaving 14 bases between the germline ends. CDR3 length: 14 amino acids. CDR3 nucleotide sequence: TGTGCCAGCAGACTGACTTTGGGGCCCGGGGAGCTGTTTTTT. As protein: CASRLTLGPGELFF.

CDR3 region: CASALSEKLFF. CDR3 DNA: TGTGCCTCCGCGCTATCCGAAAAACTGTTTTTT. The chain employs TRBV30 and TRBJ1-4; D not resolved. Trimming pared 7 bases from V and 8 bases from J, leaving 11 bases between. The CDR3 contains 11 residues. Germline V gives CDR1 GTSNPN, CDR2 SVGIG (reference sequence).

The V gene is TRBV5-4, the J gene TRBJ2-3; a possible D gene is TRBD2 (5 bases). This CDR3 is 17 amino acids long. Trimming removed 0 bases from V and 3 bases from J, with 17 bases in between. Germline-derived CDR1 and CDR2 are SGHNT and YYREEE (reference sequence). The CDR3 protein is CASSLAWLGSQTDTQYF. CDR3 sequence (DNA): TGTGCCAGCAGCTTGGCGTGGTTAGGGAGCCAAACAGATACGCAGTATTTT.

The chain links TRBV29-1 to TRBJ1-1; D possibly corresponds to TRBD1 (6 bases). Trimming cost V 7 bases and J 1 base, with 10 bases left between them. Germline V lookup: CDR1 SQVTM, CDR2 ANQGSEA. This CDR3 is built from 12 residues. In nucleotides, the CDR3 is TGCAGCGCGACACAGGGGAACACTGAAGCTTTCTTT. Translating gives CSATQGNTEAFF.

J is TRBJ2-1 and V is TRBV5-4, with D unclear. CDR3 size: 17 residues. Germline lookup yields CDR1 SGHNT and CDR2 YYREEE (reference sequence). Trimming left V 0 bases short and J 1 base short, with 14 bases between. The CDR3: CASSLDLGRISYNEQFF. In DNA, the CDR3 is TGTGCCAGCAGCTTGGATCTAGGCAGAATATCCTACAATGAGCAGTTCTTC. Combining the CDR3 with reference TRBV5-4 and TRBJ2-1 gives the whole variable domain ETGVTQSPTHLIKTRGQQVTLRCSSQSGHNTVSWYQQALGQGPQFIFQYYREEENGRGNFPPRFSGLQFPNYSSELNVNALELDDSALYLCASSLDLGRISYNEQFFGPGTRLTVL.

The chain links TRBV4-3 to TRBJ2-2, with 7 bases that match TRBD1. After removal of 3 bases from V and 2 bases from J, the junction contained 3 bases not matched to a gene. CDR3 length: 15 amino acids. Germline-derived CDR1 and CDR2 are LGHNA and YSLEER. The CDR3 loop is CASSQGTANTGELFF. CDR3 sequence (DNA): TGCGCCAGCAGCCAGGGGACAGCCAACACCGGGGAGCTGTTTTTT.

This clone has a handful of counts. V gene TRBV19 combines with J gene TRBJ1-2; possible D gene TRBD1, 5 bases. The CDR3 has 16 amino acids. V was trimmed by 3 bases and J by 4 bases, leaving 18 bases between them. Germline CDR1 reads LNHDA; CDR2 reads SQIVND (reference sequence). The chain's CDR3 is CASSIQPGGEGYGYTF. The CDR3 DNA reads TGTGCCAGTAGTATTCAGCCCGGAGGGGAAGGCTATGGCTACACCTTC. The entire variable domain, with the rest obtained from reference TRBV19 and TRBJ1-2, is as follows: DGGITQSPKYLFRKEGQNVTLSCEQNLNHDAMYWYRQDPGQGLRLIYYSQIVNDFQKGDIAEGYSVSREKKESFPLTVTSAQKNPTAFYLCASSIQPGGEGYGYTFGSGTRLTVV.

This chain joins TRBV5-1 and TRBJ1-1; a weak D match, TRBD1 (5 bases). Trimming cost V 4 bases and J 1 base, with 14 bases left between them. Germline V lookup: CDR1 SGHRS, CDR2 YFSETQ. The CDR3 runs 15 residues. The CDR3 sequence: CASSRPGVQNTEAFF. The CDR3 bases are TGCGCCAGCAGCCGCCCGGGGGTCCAGAACACTGAAGCTTTCTTT.

The chain combines TRBV19 with TRBJ2-7; 9 bases align to TRBD1. The CDR3 extends over 14 amino acids. Germline trimming cut 4 bases from V and 2 bases from J; bases unmatched to any gene: 3. Germline V lookup: CDR1 LNHDA, CDR2 SQIVND (reference sequence). The CDR3 region has the DNA TGTGCCAGTAGTAGGACAGGGGCGACCTACGAGCAGTACTTC. Translated: CASSRTGATYEQYF. The whole variable domain, remainder taken from reference TRBV19 and TRBJ2-7, is DGGITQSPKYLFRKEGQNVTLSCEQNLNHDAMYWYRQDPGQGLRLIYYSQIVNDFQKGDIAEGYSVSREKKESFPLTVTSAQKNPTAFYLCASSRTGATYEQYFGPGTRLTVT.

V and J are TRBV27 and TRBJ1-1; weak D call: TRBD1 (5 bases). The CDR3 is 17 residues long. The V end lost 5 bases, the J end lost 1 base, and 20 bases lay between the germline ends. From germline, CDR1 is MNHEY and CDR2 SMNVEV (reference sequence). Written as DNA, the CDR3 is TGTGCCAGCAGTCCGTTTCTTGGGGCACGCAAGAACACTGAAGCTTTCTTT. Amino acid sequence: CASSPFLGARKNTEAFF.

The J gene is TRBJ2-1, the V gene TRBV11-2; 9 bases fit TRBD1. The V gene's germline CDR1 is SGHAT and CDR2 FQNNGV. The CDR3 runs to 13 residues. Germline trimming cut 6 bases from V and 7 bases from J; bases unmatched to any gene: 4. CDR3 DNA: TGTGCCAGCAGTTCAGACAGGGGGAATGAGCAGTTCTTC. Protein: CASSSDRGNEQFF.

The chain is built from TRBV5-1 and TRBJ2-3; D is perhaps TRBD2 (6 bases). The CDR3 has 15 residues. Trimming removed 4 bases at V and 0 bases at J, with 12 bases between. Germline CDR1 SGHRS, CDR2 YFSETQ. CDR3: CASSGQSGSTDTQYF. DNA for the CDR3: TGCGCCAGCAGCGGGCAGAGCGGGAGCACAGATACGCAGTATTTT.

The rearrangement joins TRBV6-6 to TRBJ2-5; D call uncertain. The CDR3 spans 9 residues. Trimming left V 8 bases short and J 5 bases short, with 3 bases between. Germline CDR1 and CDR2: MNHNY and SVGAGI (reference sequence). The CDR3 DNA reads as TGTGCCAGCGGCGAGACCCAGTACTTC. Protein sequence: CASGETQYF.

Written as DNA, the CDR3 is TGCGCCAGCAGCTCGACAGCCAATGAGCAGTTCTTC. Amino acid sequence: CASSSTANEQFF. This sequence joins TRBV5-1 and TRBJ2-1; possibly TRBD1 for D (5 bases). Trimming pared 3 bases from V and 6 bases from J, leaving 7 bases between. Germline V CDR1 and CDR2: SGHRS, YFSETQ. The CDR3 sequence is 12 residues long.

The chain carries TRBV5-5 and TRBJ1-6; 8 nucleotides line up with TRBD1. J was trimmed by 9 bases and V by 4 bases; bases with no gene match: 6. Germline V gene sequence: CDR1 SGHKS, CDR2 YYEKEE (reference sequence). CDR3 size: 14 residues. The CDR3 is CASSAGQVTSPLHF. The DNA for the CDR3 is TGTGCCAGCAGCGCGGGACAGGTTACTTCACCCCTCCACTTT.

This clone has a handful of counts. Since a far larger clone is one base different, this is likely a read error. The chain couples TRBV4-2 to TRBJ2-1; 7 bases line up with TRBD2. Germline V gene sequence: CDR1 LGHNA, CDR2 YNFKEQ. This CDR3 is 16 amino acids long. J was trimmed by 8 bases and V by 0 bases; bases with no gene match: 10. Written as DNA, the CDR3 is TGTGCCAGCAGCCAAGAAACAGGCGGGAGCAGAGATGAGCAGTTCTTC. This sequence encodes CASSQETGGSRDEQFF.